This T cell receptor beta chain was observed in a study of human T cells and chemical hapten exposure. Whole-study findings and limits: While controls formed fewer of them, expanded TCRs formed significantly more large CDR3 similarity clusters.

The V segment lost 5 bases and the J segment 8 bases; nucleotides outside the gene matches: 9. The CDR3 consists of 16 residues. CDR1 is SGHNT, CDR2 YENEEA, per germline. Sample time point: patch test 3, about 24 weeks after DPC sensitization. As to treatment: therapeutic diphenylcyclopropenone sensitization with weekly scalp DPC. As regards this clonotype: Its antigen remains unidentified.

TCRdb fed the RACE reads into MiXCR, producing one record per CDR3 protein. Here the sample spans roughly 100,000 distinct CDR3 sequences, about 34% being singletons. This clonotype was sampled from a man in his forties or fifties with alopecia areata. Some clones in this sample may be carry-over from other donors' samples. Sequencing used whole blood, obtained in connection with sensitization to the hapten diphenylcyclopropenone (DPC). This sequence joins TRBV11-3 and TRBJ2-1; the match to TRBD2 covers 13 bases. The CDR3: CASSLGLAGIADEQFF. CDR3 coding DNA: TGTGCCAGCAGCCTGGGACTAGCGGGAATTGCGGATGAGCAGTTCTTC.